The rows below give T cell receptor beta chains drawn from one sample of a study of T-cell memory formation after mild COVID-19. TCRdb redid the calling of the 5' RACE reads with MiXCR, one entry per CDR3 protein. This table has roughly 350,000 distinct CDR3 sequences, 12% to 15% appearing once. The sample was PBMCs or a T cell subset sorted from them (not recorded which). Source of these receptors: a man between 18 and 35 years old who had mild COVID-19 (a few samples of this study predate the infection). Cell type and time point are not known. Each CDR3 is given with its conserved first and last residue. Each record gives: clone size, J gene, D gene, V gene, CDR3 protein, CDR3 DNA. D genes are given only for firm matches. Size is omitted from some rows. Given values are once, few, many or a class for expanded clones.

>.|TRBJ1-1|TRBD1|TRBV9
CASSAQGALTEAFF
TGTGCCAGCAGCGCACAGGGGGCGCTTACTGAAGCTTTCTTT
>few|TRBJ1-3|TRBD1|TRBV4-3
CASSHEGQGASGNTIYF
TGCGCCAGCAGCCACGAGGGGCAGGGGGCGAGTGGAAACACCATATATTTT
>few|TRBJ1-2|TRBD1|TRBV5-5
CASSPGTGRSGDGYTF
TGTGCCAGCAGCCCCGGGACAGGGAGGAGTGGAGATGGCTACACCTTC
>.|TRBJ1-1|.|TRBV20-1
CSAQVPGHRNTEAFF
TGCAGTGCCCAAGTACCGGGACACAGGAACACTGAAGCTTTCTTT
>.|TRBJ2-3|.|TRBV9
CASSPPGTGRDTQYF
TGTGCCAGCAGCCCACCTGGGACCGGAAGAGATACGCAGTATTTT
>few|TRBJ2-3|.|TRBV18
CASSPGRDKGNTQYF
TGTGCCAGCTCACCTGGGCGCGACAAGGGAAATACGCAGTATTTT
>.|TRBJ2-7|TRBD1|TRBV5-1
CASSAGTGQLDEQYF
TGCGCCAGCAGCGCCGGGACAGGGCAATTGGACGAGCAGTACTTC
>.|TRBJ2-2|TRBD2|TRBV7-7
CASSLAGGLDTGELFF
TGTGCTAGCAGCTTAGCGGGGGGTCTGGACACCGGGGAGCTGTTTTTT
>few|TRBJ1-3|.|TRBV7-3
CASSPDGQPGNTIYF
TGTGCCAGCAGCCCTGACGGACAGCCTGGAAACACCATATATTTT
>few|TRBJ1-1|.|TRBV9
CASSVGLMNTEAFF
TGTGCCAGCAGCGTCGGCCTGATGAACACTGAAGCTTTCTTT
>few|TRBJ1-3|TRBD1|TRBV12-3/TRBV12-4
CASRWDSLTGNTIYF
TGTGCCAGCAGGTGGGACAGCCTTACTGGAAACACCATATATTTT
>.|TRBJ2-3|.|TRBV12-3/TRBV12-4
CASSLSRGGGSTDTQYF
TGTGCCAGCAGTTTGTCTAGGGGAGGAGGAAGCACAGATACGCAGTATTTT
>.|TRBJ1-6|.|TRBV7-8
CASSPGLGYSPLHF
TGTGCCAGCAGCCCAGGACTGGGGTATTCACCCCTCCACTTT
>many|TRBJ2-3|.|TRBV4-1
CASSQEGAPSTDTQYF
TGCGCCAGCAGCCAAGAAGGGGCGCCAAGCACAGATACGCAGTATTTT
>few|TRBJ1-2|TRBD1|TRBV4-1
CASSQGAGDSPYYGYTF
TGCGCCAGCAGCCAAGGAGCCGGGGACAGCCCGTACTATGGCTACACCTTC
>few|TRBJ2-3|.|TRBV7-6
CASSLAPGGGTDTQYF
TGTGCCAGCAGCTTAGCCCCGGGGGGCGGGACAGATACGCAGTATTTT
>.|TRBJ2-7|TRBD2|TRBV7-9
CASSFLAGVSYEQYF
TGTGCCAGCAGCTTTCTAGCGGGAGTCTCCTACGAGCAGTACTTC
>many|TRBJ2-1|.|TRBV29-1
CSAGGAEQFF
TGCAGCGCTGGGGGGGCTGAGCAGTTCTTC
>many|TRBJ2-1|TRBD2|TRBV7-2
CASSVTGTSSYNEQFF
TGTGCCAGCAGCGTCACCGGGACTAGTTCCTACAATGAGCAGTTCTTC
>few|TRBJ2-3|.|TRBV4-3
CASSSWEGGITDTQYF
TGCGCCAGCAGCTCGTGGGAAGGAGGAATCACAGATACGCAGTATTTT
>.|TRBJ2-1|TRBD1|TRBV5-4
CASSVEGGQALQFF
TGTGCCAGCAGCGTCGAAGGGGGACAGGCTCTTCAGTTCTTC
>many|TRBJ2-3|TRBD1|TRBV12-3/TRBV12-4
CASSLPGQGTTDTQYF
TGTGCCAGCAGTTTACCGGGACAGGGGACCACAGATACGCAGTATTTT
>few|TRBJ2-7|TRBD1|TRBV5-1
CASSVGQGGEQYF
TGCGCCAGCAGCGTCGGACAGGGTGGGGAGCAGTACTTC
>.|TRBJ1-2|.|TRBV20-1
CSALDRNYGYTF
TGCAGTGCTCTGGACAGAAACTATGGCTACACCTTC
>many|TRBJ2-5|.|TRBV9
CASSGTAGETQYF
TGTGCCAGCAGCGGGACAGCCGGGGAGACCCAGTACTTC
>.|TRBJ1-1|.|TRBV5-6
CASSQPAGTEAAFF
TGTGCCAGCAGCCAACCGGCCGGGACCGAAGCAGCTTTCTTT
>.|TRBJ1-6|.|TRBV7-9
CASSLEGESSYNSPLHF
TGTGCCAGCAGCTTAGAAGGGGAAAGCTCCTATAATTCACCCCTCCACTTT
>.|TRBJ2-1|TRBD1|TRBV11-2
CASSTLRDRGHNEQFF
TGTGCCAGCAGCACCCTCCGGGACAGGGGCCACAATGAGCAGTTCTTC
>few|TRBJ2-2|.|TRBV20-1
CSARVLTRGTGELFF
TGCAGTGCTAGGGTTTTGACGCGAGGCACCGGGGAGCTGTTTTTT
>few|TRBJ2-5|TRBD2|TRBV10-2
CASSVRGGLETQYF
TGCGCCAGCAGTGTGCGGGGGGGCCTGGAGACCCAGTACTTC
>few|TRBJ2-1|.|TRBV5-1
CASSLAVLTYNEQFF
TGCGCCAGCAGCTTGGCTGTCCTTACATACAATGAGCAGTTCTTC
>.|TRBJ2-1|TRBD2|TRBV5-1
CASSLRFQRGVREDEQFF
TGCGCCAGCAGCTTGCGGTTCCAGCGGGGGGTACGTGAGGATGAGCAGTTCTTC
>.|TRBJ1-2|TRBD1|TRBV3-1
CASSQEADRGYGYTF
TGTGCCAGCAGCCAAGAGGCGGACAGGGGCTATGGCTACACCTTC
>.|TRBJ2-7|.|TRBV7-9
CASSSTRDSLYEQYF
TGTGCCAGCAGTTCGACTAGGGACAGCTTATACGAGCAGTACTTC
>few|TRBJ1-1|.|TRBV5-1
CASSFGQSMNTEAFF
TGCGCCAGCAGCTTTGGACAATCAATGAACACTGAAGCTTTCTTT
>few|TRBJ2-5|.|TRBV29-1
CSVAGVGQETQYF
TGCAGCGTTGCGGGGGTCGGACAAGAGACCCAGTACTTC
>few|TRBJ1-6|TRBD1|TRBV14
CASSERVGQGRLGSPLHF
TGTGCCAGCAGCGAAAGAGTAGGACAGGGGAGGCTGGGTTCACCCCTCCACTTT
>few|TRBJ2-1|TRBD2|TRBV4-3
CASSQEHPFGGGAGNEQFF
TGCGCCAGCAGCCAAGAGCACCCGTTTGGCGGGGGGGCGGGGAATGAGCAGTTCTTC
>many|TRBJ1-1|.|TRBV19
CASSIGENTEAFF
TGTGCCAGTAGTATAGGAGAGAACACTGAAGCTTTCTTT
>.|TRBJ2-2|.|TRBV6-5
CASTKYRRTGELFF
TGTGCCAGCACCAAGTACAGACGCACCGGGGAGCTGTTTTTT
>.|TRBJ2-3|.|TRBV3-1
CASSQEAGSRFSF
TGTGCCAGCAGCCAAGAAGCAGGCTCGAGGTTCTCTTTT
>.|TRBJ1-2|TRBD1|TRBV4-1
CASSQGTGLDYGYTF
TGCGCCAGCAGCCAGGGGACAGGGTTGGACTATGGCTACACCTTC
>.|TRBJ1-2|.|TRBV4-3
CASSQEWGDYGYTF
TGCGCCAGCAGCCAAGAATGGGGGGACTATGGCTACACCTTC
>few|TRBJ1-2|TRBD1|TRBV4-1
CASSTGQGVYGYTF
TGCGCCAGCAGCACAGGACAGGGAGTGTATGGCTACACCTTC
>few|TRBJ1-1|.|TRBV2
CASSIQEGTEAFF
TGTGCCAGCAGTATACAGGAGGGCACTGAAGCTTTCTTT